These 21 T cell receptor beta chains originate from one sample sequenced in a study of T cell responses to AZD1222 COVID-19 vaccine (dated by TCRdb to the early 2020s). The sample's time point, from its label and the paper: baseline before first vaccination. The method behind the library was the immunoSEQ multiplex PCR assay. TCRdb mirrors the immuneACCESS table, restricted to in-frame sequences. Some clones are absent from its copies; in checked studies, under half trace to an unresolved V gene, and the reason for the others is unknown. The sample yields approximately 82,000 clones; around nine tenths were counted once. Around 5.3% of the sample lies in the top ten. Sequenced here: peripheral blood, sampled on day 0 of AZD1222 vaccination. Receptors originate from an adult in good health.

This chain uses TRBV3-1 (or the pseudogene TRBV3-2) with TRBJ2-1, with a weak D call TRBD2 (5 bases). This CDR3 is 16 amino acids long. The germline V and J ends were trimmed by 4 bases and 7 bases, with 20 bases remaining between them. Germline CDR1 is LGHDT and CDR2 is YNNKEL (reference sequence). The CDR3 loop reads CASSPQVGVHLNEQFF. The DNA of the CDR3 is TGTGCCAGCAGCCCCCAGGTCGGGGTACACTTAAATGAGCAGTTCTTC.

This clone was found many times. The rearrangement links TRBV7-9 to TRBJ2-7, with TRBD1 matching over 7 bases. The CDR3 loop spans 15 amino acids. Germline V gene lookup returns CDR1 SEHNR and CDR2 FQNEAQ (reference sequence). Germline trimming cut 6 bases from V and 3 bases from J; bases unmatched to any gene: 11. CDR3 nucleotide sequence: TGTGCCAGCAGTCCGGACAGGCGACGAAACTACGAGCAGTACTTC. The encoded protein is CASSPDRRRNYEQYF.

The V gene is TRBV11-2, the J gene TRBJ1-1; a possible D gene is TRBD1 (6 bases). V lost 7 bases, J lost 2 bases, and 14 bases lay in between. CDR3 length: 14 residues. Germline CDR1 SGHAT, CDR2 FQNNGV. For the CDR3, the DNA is TGTGCCAGCACCTCGGACAGAGTTAACACTGAAGCTTTCTTT. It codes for CASTSDRVNTEAFF.

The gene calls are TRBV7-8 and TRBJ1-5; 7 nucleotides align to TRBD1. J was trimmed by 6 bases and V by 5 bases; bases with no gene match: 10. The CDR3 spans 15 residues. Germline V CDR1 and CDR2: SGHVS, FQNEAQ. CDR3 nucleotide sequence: TGTGCCAGCAGCCAAAATGACAGGGTCGGTCAGCCCCAGCATTTT. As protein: CASSQNDRVGQPQHF. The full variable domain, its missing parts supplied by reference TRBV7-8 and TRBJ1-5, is GAGVSQSPRYKVAKRGQDVALRCDPISGHVSLFWYQQALGQGPEFLTYFQNEAQLDKSGLPSDRFFAERPEGSVSTLKIQRTQQEDSAVYLCASSQNDRVGQPQHFGDGTRLSIL.

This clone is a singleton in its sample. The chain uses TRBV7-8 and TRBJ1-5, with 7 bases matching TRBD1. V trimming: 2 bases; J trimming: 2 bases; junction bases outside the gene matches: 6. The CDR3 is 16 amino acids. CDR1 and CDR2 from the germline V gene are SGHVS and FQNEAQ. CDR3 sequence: CASSLLGGFGNQPQHF. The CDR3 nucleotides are TGTGCCAGCAGCTTATTAGGGGGCTTTGGCAATCAGCCCCAGCATTTT.

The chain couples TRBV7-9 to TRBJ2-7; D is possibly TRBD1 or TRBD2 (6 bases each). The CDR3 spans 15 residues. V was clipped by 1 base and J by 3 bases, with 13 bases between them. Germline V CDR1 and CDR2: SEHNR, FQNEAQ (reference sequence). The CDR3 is CASSLERGAGYEQYF. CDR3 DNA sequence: TGTGCCAGCAGCTTAGAGAGGGGGGCGGGCTACGAGCAGTACTTC.

The CDR3 reads CSVRGRGLPTEAFF. The CDR3 DNA sequence: TGCAGCGTGAGGGGCAGGGGGCTACCCACTGAAGCTTTCTTT. The chain couples TRBV29-1 to TRBJ1-1, with 8 bases fitting TRBD1. The CDR3 is made up of 14 amino acids. The germline V gene has CDR1 SQVTM and CDR2 ANQGSEA. The J segment lost 4 bases and the V segment lost 6 bases, leaving 10 bases of the junction unmatched.

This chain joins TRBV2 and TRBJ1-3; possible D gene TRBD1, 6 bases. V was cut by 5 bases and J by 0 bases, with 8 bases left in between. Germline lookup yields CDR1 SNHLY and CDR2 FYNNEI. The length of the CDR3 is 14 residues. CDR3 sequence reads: CASSYRVSGNTIYF. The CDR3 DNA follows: TGTGCCAGCAGTTACAGGGTCTCTGGAAACACCATATATTTT.

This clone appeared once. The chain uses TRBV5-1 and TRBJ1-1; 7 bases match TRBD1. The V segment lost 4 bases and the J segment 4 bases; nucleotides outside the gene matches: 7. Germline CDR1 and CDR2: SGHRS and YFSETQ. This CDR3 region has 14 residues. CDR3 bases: TGCGCCAGCAGCGCGGCAGGGGGAAGCACTGAAGCTTTCTTT. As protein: CASSAAGGSTEAFF.

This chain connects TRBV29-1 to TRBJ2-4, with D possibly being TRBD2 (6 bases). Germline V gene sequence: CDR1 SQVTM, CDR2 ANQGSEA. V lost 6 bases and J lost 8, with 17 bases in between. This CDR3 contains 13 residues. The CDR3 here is CSVPAGLGDIQYF. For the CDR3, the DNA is TGCAGCGTCCCAGCGGGTCTCGGGGACATTCAGTACTTC.

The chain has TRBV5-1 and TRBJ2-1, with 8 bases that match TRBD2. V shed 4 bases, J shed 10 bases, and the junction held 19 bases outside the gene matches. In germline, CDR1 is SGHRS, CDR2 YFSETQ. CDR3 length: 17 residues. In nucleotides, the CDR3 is TGCGCCAGCAGCCCGGGGGGGGGCTGGCTGGAGTCGGGGGAGCAGTTCTTC. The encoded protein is CASSPGGGWLESGEQFF.

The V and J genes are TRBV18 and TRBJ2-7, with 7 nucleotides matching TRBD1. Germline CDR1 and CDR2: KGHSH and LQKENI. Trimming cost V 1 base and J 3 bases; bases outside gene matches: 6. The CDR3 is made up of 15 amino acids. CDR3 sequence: CASSPLEGAIYEQYF. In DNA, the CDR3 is TGTGCCAGCTCACCACTCGAGGGGGCGATCTACGAGCAGTACTTC.

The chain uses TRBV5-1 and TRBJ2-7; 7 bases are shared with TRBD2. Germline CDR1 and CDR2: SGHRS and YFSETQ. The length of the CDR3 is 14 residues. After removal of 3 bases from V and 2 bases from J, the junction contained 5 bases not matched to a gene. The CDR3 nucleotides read TGCGCCAGCAGCTCCGGACTAGGAACCTACGAGCAGTACTTC. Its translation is CASSSGLGTYEQYF.

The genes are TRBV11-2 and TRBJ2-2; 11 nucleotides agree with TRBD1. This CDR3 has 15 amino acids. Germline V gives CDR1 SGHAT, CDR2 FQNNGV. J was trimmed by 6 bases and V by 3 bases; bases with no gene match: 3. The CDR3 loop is CASSFGQGASGELFF. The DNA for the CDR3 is TGTGCCAGCAGCTTTGGACAGGGGGCGTCCGGGGAGCTGTTTTTT. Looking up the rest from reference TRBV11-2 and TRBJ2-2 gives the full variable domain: EAGVAQSPRYKIIEKRQSVAFWCNPISGHATLYWYQQILGQGPKLLIQFQNNGVVDDSQLPKDRFSAERLKGVDSTLKIQPAKLEDSAVYLCASSFGQGASGELFFGEGSRLTVL.

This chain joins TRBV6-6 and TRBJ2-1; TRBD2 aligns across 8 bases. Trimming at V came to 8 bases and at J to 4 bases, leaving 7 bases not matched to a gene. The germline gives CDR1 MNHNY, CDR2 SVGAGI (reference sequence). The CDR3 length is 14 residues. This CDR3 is CASQTGGAYNEQFF. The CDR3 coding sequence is TGTGCCAGCCAGACGGGGGGGGCGTACAATGAGCAGTTCTTC.

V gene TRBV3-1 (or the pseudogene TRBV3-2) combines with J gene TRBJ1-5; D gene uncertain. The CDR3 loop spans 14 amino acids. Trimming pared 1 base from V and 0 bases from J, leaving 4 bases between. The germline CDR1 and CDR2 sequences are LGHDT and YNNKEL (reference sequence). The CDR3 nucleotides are TGTGCCAGCAGCCAAGGGGGTAGCAATCAGCCCCAGCATTTT. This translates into CASSQGGSNQPQHF.

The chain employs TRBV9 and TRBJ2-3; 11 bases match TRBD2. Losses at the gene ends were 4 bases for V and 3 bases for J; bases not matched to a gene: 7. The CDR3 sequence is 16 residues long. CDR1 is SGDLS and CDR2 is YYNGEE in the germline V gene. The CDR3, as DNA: TGTGCCAGCAGCCACCGTAGCGGGGGGGCGACAGATACGCAGTATTTT. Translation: CASSHRSGGATDTQYF.

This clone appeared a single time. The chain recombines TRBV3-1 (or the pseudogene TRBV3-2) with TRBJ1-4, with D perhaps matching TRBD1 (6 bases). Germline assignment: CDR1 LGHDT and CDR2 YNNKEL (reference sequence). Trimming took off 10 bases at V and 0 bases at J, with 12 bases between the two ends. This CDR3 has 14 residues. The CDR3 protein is CATRGPATNEKLFF. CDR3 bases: TGTGCCACCCGGGGGCCGGCAACTAATGAAAAACTGTTTTTT.

The CDR3 is CASSGGGQAEDTGELFF. In DNA, the CDR3 is TGTGCCAGCAGTGGGGGGGGGCAGGCGGAGGACACCGGGGAGCTGTTTTTT. This chain connects TRBV6-1 to TRBJ2-2; D is perhaps TRBD2 (7 bases). Germline V CDR1 and CDR2: MNHNS, SASEGT. The length of the CDR3 is 17 residues. The V and J ends lost 4 bases and 3 bases respectively, with 18 bases between them.

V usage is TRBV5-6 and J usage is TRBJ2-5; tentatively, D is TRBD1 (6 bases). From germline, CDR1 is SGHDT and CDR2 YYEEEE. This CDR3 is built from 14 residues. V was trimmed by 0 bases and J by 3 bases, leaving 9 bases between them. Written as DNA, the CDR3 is TGTGCCAGCAGCTTGGGGACAGAGGAAGAGACCCAGTACTTC. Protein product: CASSLGTEEETQYF.

In nucleotides, the CDR3 is TGTGCCAGCAGTGGAGGTCAGGGGGCGCCCTATAATTCACCCCTCCACTTT. It encodes CASSGGQGAPYNSPLHF. The chain couples TRBV2 to TRBJ1-6; 8 nucleotides line up with TRBD1. After removal of 4 bases from V and 2 bases from J, the junction contained 7 bases not matched to a gene. The CDR3 loop spans 17 amino acids. Germline V lookup: CDR1 SNHLY, CDR2 FYNNEI.